The table lists the clone carrying this T cell receptor beta chain with a few counts. The target antigen is unknown. The data originate from a study of post-analysis software for immune sequencing data. Turning to the study itself: In terms of disease course, relapsing-remitting, secondary progressive and progressive-relapsing multiple sclerosis were included. Study-level points and caveats: For normalized Chao1 diversity, multiple sclerosis patients scored significantly lower than controls did. Same-batch preparations were strongly co-clustered by F measure. Roughly 5 TRBV segments were significantly more frequent in patients than in controls. TRBV5-6, TRBV5-1 and TRBV20-1 were among these segments.

Built from TCR beta cDNA, the libraries had unique molecular identifiers in them. T cells numbering roughly 0.95 to 10 million gave rise to some 520,000 cDNA molecules. From the PCR reads, TCRdb called clonotypes with MiXCR, one entry per CDR3 protein. The data contain some 690,000 distinct CDR3 sequences, 25% to 30% of them seen just once; the ten biggest clones take up around 0.6%. With 4 bases removed from V and 2 bases from J, the gap between germline ends came to 10 bases. This CDR3 has 14 residues. Germline V gives CDR1 SGHRS, CDR2 YFSETQ. This receptor was identified in a girl between 5 and 17 years old with multiple sclerosis. The chain employs TRBV5-1 and TRBJ2-4, with D hard to call. The sequencing input was blood. The CDR3 here is CASSRVTTKNIQYF. The CDR3 DNA reads as TGCGCCAGCAGCCGTGTGACGACCAAAAACATTCAGTACTTC.